Sequencing of this TCR beta chain was carried out in a study of blood T cells in healthy people across ages. Findings and caveats of the study: The unsorted PBMCs prevented any conclusive comparison of naive versus antigen-experienced cells.

The length of the CDR3 is 15 residues. Trimming left V 1 base short and J 4 bases short, with 11 bases between. Germline V gene lookup returns CDR1 LNHNV and CDR2 YYDKDF (reference sequence). The people who gave samples were healthy Caucasians from Russia, aged roughly 6 to 90. In this sample, this clonotype turned up a few times. Its target is unknown. A sample-barcoded 5' primer and a J-beta primer mix were used in a second PCR of roughly 7 to 11 cycles. TCRdb called the 5' RACE reads again in MiXCR, with one record for every CDR3 protein. Of fewer than 2,000,000 distinct CDR3 sequences in the sample, about 35% were seen once.

The sequencing sample was made of blood. This receptor was obtained from a woman aged 25 to 45 in good health. This sequence joins TRBV15 and TRBJ2-1; D is uncertain. CDR3 sequence reads: CATSRVYSAYNEQFF. The CDR3 DNA follows: TGTGCCACCAGCAGAGTGTACTCTGCATACAATGAGCAGTTCTTC.